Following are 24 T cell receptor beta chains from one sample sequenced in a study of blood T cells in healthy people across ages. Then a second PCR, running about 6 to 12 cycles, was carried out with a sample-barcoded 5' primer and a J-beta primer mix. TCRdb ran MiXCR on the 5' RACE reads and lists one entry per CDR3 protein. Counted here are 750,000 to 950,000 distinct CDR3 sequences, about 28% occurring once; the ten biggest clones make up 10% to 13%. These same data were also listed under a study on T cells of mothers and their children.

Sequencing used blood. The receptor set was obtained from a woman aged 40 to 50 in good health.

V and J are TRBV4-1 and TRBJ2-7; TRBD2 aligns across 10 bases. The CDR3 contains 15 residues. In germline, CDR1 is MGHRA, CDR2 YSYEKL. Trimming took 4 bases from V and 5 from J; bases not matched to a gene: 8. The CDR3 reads CASSPLIAGGNEQYF. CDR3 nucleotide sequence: TGCGCCAGCAGCCCCCTCATAGCGGGAGGAAACGAGCAGTACTTC.

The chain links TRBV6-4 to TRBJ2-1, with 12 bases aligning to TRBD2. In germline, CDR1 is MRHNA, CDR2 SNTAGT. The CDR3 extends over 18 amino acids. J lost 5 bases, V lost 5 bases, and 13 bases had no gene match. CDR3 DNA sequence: TGTGCCAGCAGTACAAAAACACCAACTAGCGGGAGGAACAATGAGCAGTTCTTC. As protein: CASSTKTPTSGRNNEQFF.

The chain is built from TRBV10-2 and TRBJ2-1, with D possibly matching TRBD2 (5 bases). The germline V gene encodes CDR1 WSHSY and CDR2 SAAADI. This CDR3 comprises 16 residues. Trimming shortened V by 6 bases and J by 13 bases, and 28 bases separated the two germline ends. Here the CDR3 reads CASSEPTRLGAETQFF. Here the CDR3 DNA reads TGCGCCAGCAGCGAACCGACACGGTTGGGAGCGGAGACCCAGTTCTTC.

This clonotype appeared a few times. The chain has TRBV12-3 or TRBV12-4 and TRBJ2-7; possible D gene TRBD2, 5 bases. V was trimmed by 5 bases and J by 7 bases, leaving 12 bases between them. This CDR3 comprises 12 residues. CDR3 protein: CASSPDGVEQYF. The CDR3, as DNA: TGTGCCAGCAGTCCAGACGGGGTTGAGCAGTACTTC.

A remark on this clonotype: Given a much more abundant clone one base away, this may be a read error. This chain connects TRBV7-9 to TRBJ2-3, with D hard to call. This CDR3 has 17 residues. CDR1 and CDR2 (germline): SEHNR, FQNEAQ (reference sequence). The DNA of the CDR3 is TGTGCCAGCAGCTTAATTGACCTTGTCGCGGCACGAGATACGCAGAATTTT. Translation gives CASSLIDLVAARDTQNF.

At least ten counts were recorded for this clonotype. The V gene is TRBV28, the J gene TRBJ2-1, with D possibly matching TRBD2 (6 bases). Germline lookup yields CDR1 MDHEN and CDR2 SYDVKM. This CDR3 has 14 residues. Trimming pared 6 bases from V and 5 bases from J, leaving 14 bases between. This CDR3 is CASRSRDLNNEQFF. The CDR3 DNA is TGTGCCAGCAGAAGCCGGGACTTAAACAATGAGCAGTTCTTC.

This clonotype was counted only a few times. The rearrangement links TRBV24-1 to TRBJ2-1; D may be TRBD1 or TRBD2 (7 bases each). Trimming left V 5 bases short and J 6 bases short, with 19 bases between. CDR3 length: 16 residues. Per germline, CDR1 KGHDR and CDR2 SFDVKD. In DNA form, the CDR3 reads TGTGCCACCAGTGCAGGGGGGGCCCCAGGCAGCAATGAGCAGTTCTTC. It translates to CATSAGGAPGSNEQFF.

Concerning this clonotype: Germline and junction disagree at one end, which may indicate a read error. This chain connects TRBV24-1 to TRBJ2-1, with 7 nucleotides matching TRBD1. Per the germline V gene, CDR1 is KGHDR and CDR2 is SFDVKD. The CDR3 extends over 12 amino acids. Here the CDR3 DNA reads TGTGCCACCAGTGACCCTGGGACAGACCCTCTCTTC. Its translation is CATSDPGTDPLF.

The CDR3 region has the DNA TGCAGTGCCCCGGGACAGGGGGCAAACGAGCAGTACTTC. Amino acids: CSAPGQGANEQYF. This sequence joins TRBV20-1 and TRBJ2-4; 12 bases map to TRBD1. The J call may not be correct, given that the DNA end is closer to TRBJ2-7. The germline gives CDR1 DFQATT, CDR2 SNEGSKA (reference sequence). This CDR3 spans 13 amino acids.

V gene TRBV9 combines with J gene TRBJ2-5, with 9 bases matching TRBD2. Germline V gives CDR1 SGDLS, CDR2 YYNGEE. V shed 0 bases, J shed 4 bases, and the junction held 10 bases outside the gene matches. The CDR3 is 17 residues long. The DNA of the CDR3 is TGTGCCAGCAGCGTAGTAGGCGGGGGGGCCAGGGGAGAGACCCAGTACTTC. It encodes CASSVVGGGARGETQYF.

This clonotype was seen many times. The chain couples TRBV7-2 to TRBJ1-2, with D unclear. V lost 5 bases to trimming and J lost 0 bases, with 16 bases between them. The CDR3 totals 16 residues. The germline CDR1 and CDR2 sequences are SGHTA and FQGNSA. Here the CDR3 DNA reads TGTGCCAGCAGCCCAAAGCTAGGTTTAGCTAACTATGGCTACACCTTC. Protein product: CASSPKLGLANYGYTF.

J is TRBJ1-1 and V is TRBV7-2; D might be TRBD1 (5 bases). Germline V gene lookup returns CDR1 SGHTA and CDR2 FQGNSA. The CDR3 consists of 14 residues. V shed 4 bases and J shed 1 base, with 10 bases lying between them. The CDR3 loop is CASSYLTANTEAFF. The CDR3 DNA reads TGTGCCAGCAGCTACCTGACAGCGAACACTGAAGCTTTCTTT.

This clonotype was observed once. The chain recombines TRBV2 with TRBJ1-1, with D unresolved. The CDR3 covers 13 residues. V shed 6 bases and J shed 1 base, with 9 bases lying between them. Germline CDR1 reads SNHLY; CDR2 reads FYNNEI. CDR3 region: CASRLDANTEAFF. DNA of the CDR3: TGTGCCAGCAGACTGGACGCGAACACTGAAGCTTTCTTT.

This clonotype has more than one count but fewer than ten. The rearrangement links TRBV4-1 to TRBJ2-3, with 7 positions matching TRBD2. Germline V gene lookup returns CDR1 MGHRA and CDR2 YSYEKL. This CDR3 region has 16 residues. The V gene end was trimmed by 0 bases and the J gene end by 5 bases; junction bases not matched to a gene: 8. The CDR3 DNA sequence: TGCGCCAGCAGCCAAGAGCGGCTAGCGGAAAGAGATACGCAGTATTTT. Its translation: CASSQERLAERDTQYF.

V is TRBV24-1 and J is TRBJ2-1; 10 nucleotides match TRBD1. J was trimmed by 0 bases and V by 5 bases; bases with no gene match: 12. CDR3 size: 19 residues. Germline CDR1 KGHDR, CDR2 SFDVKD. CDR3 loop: CATSGPGTGVSSSYNEQFF. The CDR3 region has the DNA TGTGCCACCAGTGGACCCGGGACAGGGGTCTCTAGCTCCTACAATGAGCAGTTCTTC.

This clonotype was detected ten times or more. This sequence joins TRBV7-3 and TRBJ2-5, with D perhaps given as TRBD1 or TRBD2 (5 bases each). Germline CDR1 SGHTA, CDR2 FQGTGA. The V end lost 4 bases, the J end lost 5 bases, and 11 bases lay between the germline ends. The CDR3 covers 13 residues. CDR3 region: CASSSTGTETQYF. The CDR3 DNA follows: TGTGCCAGCAGCTCGACGGGGACGGAGACCCAGTACTTC.

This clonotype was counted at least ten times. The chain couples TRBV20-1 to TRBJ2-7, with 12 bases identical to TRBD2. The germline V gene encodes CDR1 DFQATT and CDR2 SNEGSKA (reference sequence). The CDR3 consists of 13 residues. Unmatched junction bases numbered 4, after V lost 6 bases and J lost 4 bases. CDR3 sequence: CSASGLAGYEQYF. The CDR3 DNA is TGCAGTGCCAGCGGACTAGCGGGATACGAGCAGTACTTC.

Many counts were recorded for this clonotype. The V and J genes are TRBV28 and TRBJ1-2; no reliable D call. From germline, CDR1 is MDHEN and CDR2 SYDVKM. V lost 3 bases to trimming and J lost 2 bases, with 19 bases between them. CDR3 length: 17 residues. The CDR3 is CASSLHSGAGVNYGYTF. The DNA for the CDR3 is TGTGCCAGCAGTTTGCATTCCGGTGCGGGAGTCAACTATGGCTACACCTTC.

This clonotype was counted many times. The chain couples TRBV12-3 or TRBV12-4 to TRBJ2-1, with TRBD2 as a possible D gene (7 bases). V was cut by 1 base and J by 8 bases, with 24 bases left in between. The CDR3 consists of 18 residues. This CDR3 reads CASSLGSRRGGGLDEQFF. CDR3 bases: TGTGCCAGCAGTTTAGGGTCCCGCAGGGGCGGGGGTCTCGATGAGCAGTTCTTC.

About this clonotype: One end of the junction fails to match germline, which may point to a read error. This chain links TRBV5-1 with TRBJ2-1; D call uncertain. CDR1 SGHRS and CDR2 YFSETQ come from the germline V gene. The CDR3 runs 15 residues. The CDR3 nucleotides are TGCGCCAGCAACTCAGGAGCTTGGAGCTACAATGAGCGGTTCTTC. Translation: CASNSGAWSYNERFF.

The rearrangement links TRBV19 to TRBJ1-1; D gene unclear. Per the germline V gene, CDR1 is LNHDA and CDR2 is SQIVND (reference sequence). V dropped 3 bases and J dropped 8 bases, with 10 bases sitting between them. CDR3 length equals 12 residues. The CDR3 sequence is CASSMFLREAFF. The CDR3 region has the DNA TGTGCCAGTAGTATGTTTTTACGCGAAGCTTTCTTT.

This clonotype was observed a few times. The CDR3 DNA is TGCAGTGCCGATACGACTAGCGGGGGCTTCGGAGGGGCAGATACGCAGTATTTT. Amino acid sequence: CSADTTSGGFGGADTQYF. This chain connects TRBV20-1 to TRBJ2-3; 12 nucleotides match TRBD2. Germline CDR1 is DFQATT and CDR2 is SNEGSKA (reference sequence). The junction had 17 bases not matched to a gene; V was cut back by 6 bases and J by 4 bases. CDR3 size: 18 residues.

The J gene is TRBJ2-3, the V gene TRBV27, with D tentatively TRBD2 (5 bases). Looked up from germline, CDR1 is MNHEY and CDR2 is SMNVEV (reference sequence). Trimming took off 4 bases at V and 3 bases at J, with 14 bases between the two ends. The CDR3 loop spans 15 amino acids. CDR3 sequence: CASSSREGRTDTQYF. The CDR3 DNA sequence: TGTGCCAGCAGTTCCCGGGAAGGGCGTACAGATACGCAGTATTTT.

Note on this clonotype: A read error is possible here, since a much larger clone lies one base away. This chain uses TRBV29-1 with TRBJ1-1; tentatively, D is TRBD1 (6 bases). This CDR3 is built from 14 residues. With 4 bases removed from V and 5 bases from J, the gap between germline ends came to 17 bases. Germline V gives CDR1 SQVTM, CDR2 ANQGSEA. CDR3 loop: CSVGEGGYRTEAFF. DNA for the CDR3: TGCAGCGTTGGTGAGGGGGGATATCGGACTGAAGCTTTCTTT.